The clone carrying this T cell receptor beta chain was observed a handful of times. No antigen is known for it. This record belongs to a study of cytomegalovirus exposure and HLA in healthy donors. Study-level results: Upon later analysis, HLA-associated TCR beta chains proved more clonally expanded than other, equally common chains. Previously analyzed data showed that most TCR beta V segments were productive at a frequency of about 87% or about 30%. Common viral pathogens (according to a later analysis) appeared linked to several of the most significant clusters.

PCR primers comprised 60 Vbeta and 13 Jbeta primers. Method: immunoSEQ multiplex PCR; TCRdb's copy keeps in-frame clones and lacks some. The sample includes approximately 78,000 clones, roughly 80% of them seen just once. V was pared by 1 base and J by 2 bases, with 10 bases of the junction left unmatched. Germline assignment: CDR1 SGHDT and CDR2 YYEEEE. This CDR3 spans 17 amino acids. The clonotype was recovered from a woman aged 45-60 years in good health and CMV-seronegative. The sequencing sample was made of PBMCs. The J gene is TRBJ2-5, the V gene TRBV5-6, with 8 bases identical to TRBD1. CDR3 bases: TGTGCCAGCAGCTTGACTAGAGGACAGGGATCGCAAGAGACCCAGTACTTC. Translated: CASSLTRGQGSQETQYF.